The 18 T cell receptor beta chains given below trace back to one sample, sequenced in a study of spatial heterogeneity in lung cancer (dated by TCRdb to between 2018 and 2020). Sample time point, as interpreted from the label and publication: sample taken at primary tumor resection. Without any cell sorting, TCR sequencing was performed on whole RNA extracted either from tumor and nontumor lung tissue or from cryopreserved PBMC samples. Libraries were constructed by 5' RACE. The instrument was a NextSeq 500. TCRdb reprocessed the public reads (quality trimming at Q25 with fastp, clone calling with MiXCR) and kept in-frame beta chains. Merged by CDR3 protein, the rows form single entries marked with the most common genes and DNA. This sample comprises 9,500 to 15,000 distinct CDR3 sequences, roughly an eighth of them detected only once. Clones ranked in the top ten supply 2.4% of the sample. Sequenced here: PBMCs, sampled at surgery. These receptors all stem from a female donor with early-stage non-small cell lung cancer.

This clonotype has at least ten counts. The chain combines TRBV20-1 with TRBJ1-2; 9 bases align to TRBD1. V shed 0 bases, J shed 6 bases, and the junction held 11 bases outside the gene matches. The CDR3 totals 16 residues. Germline V gene lookup returns CDR1 DFQATT and CDR2 SNEGSKA (reference sequence). The CDR3 sequence is CSARDPRQGESHGYTF. CDR3 DNA sequence: TGCAGTGCTAGAGACCCCCGACAGGGGGAATCCCATGGCTACACCTTC.

By share, this clonotype ranks as medium-sized. This chain joins TRBV19 and TRBJ1-4; TRBD1 is a possible D gene (6 bases). Trimming left V 9 bases short and J 4 bases short, with 15 bases between. This CDR3 spans 14 amino acids. Germline V gene sequence: CDR1 LNHDA, CDR2 SQIVND (reference sequence). CDR3 amino acids: CASRQVGDNEKLFF. The CDR3, as DNA: TGTGCCAGCAGACAGGTCGGAGATAATGAAAAACTGTTTTTT.

This clonotype was counted only a few times. A read error is possible here, since a much larger clone lies one base away. The chain couples TRBV28 to TRBJ1-2; no firm D call. The CDR3 totals 12 residues. CDR1 MDHEN and CDR2 SYDVKM come from the germline V gene. CDR3 DNA sequence: TGTGCCGGCAGTCCCGGACCATATGGCTACACCTTC. Its translation: CAGSPGPYGYTF.

This clonotype was observed a single time. The chain employs TRBV3-1 and TRBJ2-6; D gene unclear. The CDR3 contains 13 residues. The germline gives CDR1 LGHDT, CDR2 YNNKEL (reference sequence). Trimming removed 0 bases at V and 4 bases at J, with 1 base between. CDR3 sequence: CASSQEGANVLTF. The CDR3 DNA reads as TGTGCCAGCAGCCAAGAGGGGGCCAACGTCCTGACTTTC.

In its sample, this clonotype was seen many times. The chain is built from TRBV7-9 and TRBJ2-1; 8 bases align to TRBD2. The CDR3 extends over 15 amino acids. From germline, CDR1 is SEHNR and CDR2 FQNEAQ (reference sequence). V shed 7 bases, J shed 9 bases, and the junction held 14 bases outside the gene matches. As DNA, the CDR3 is TGTGCCAGCACCCTGACCAGGCGGGAGGTCGTTGAGCAGTTCTTC. Its translation is CASTLTRREVVEQFF.

By share, this clonotype ranks as medium-sized. The chain joins TRBV7-2 to TRBJ2-3, with a weak D call TRBD2 (7 bases). The CDR3 consists of 15 residues. Per germline, CDR1 SGHTA and CDR2 FQGNSA. V shed 4 bases and J shed 5 bases, with 16 bases lying between them. CDR3 DNA: TGTGCCAGCAGCTCCCTAGGGGGGGCCAGAGATACGCAGTATTTT. Translation: CASSSLGGARDTQYF.

V usage is TRBV11-3 and J usage is TRBJ2-7, with 9 bases matching TRBD2. Losses at the gene ends were 5 bases for V and 5 bases for J; bases not matched to a gene: 7. CDR1 and CDR2 (germline): SGHNT, YENEEA. CDR3 length equals 14 residues. The CDR3 bases are TGTGCCAGCAGCGGTGTAGCGGGAGACCACGAGCAGTACTTC. Its translation: CASSGVAGDHEQYF.

This clonotype was seen ten or more times. The CDR3 coding sequence is TGTGCCAGCAGCTTAGAGGCGCAAGAGCAGTACTTC. Translated, it gives CASSLEAQEQYF. The chain uses TRBV13 and TRBJ2-7; D gene uncertain. Germline V gene sequence: CDR1 PRHDT, CDR2 FYEKMQ (reference sequence). V gave up 1 base and J gave up 7 bases, with 8 bases separating them. This CDR3 comprises 12 residues.

Ten or more counts support this clonotype. The V gene is TRBV2, the J gene TRBJ1-2; 11 bases align to TRBD1. The V and J ends lost 6 bases and 1 base, in that order; junction bases with no gene match: 1. The CDR3 covers 14 residues. Germline assignment: CDR1 SNHLY and CDR2 FYNNEI. CDR3 nucleotide sequence: TGTGCCAGCAGAGGGACAGGGGGTAACTATGGCTACACCTTC. It specifies CASRGTGGNYGYTF. Combining the CDR3 with reference TRBV2 and TRBJ1-2 gives the whole variable domain EPEVTQTPSHQVTQMGQEVILRCVPISNHLYFYWYRQILGQKVEFLVSFYNNEISEKSEIFDDQFSVERPDGSNFTLKIRSTKLEDSAMYFCASRGTGGNYGYTFGSGTRLTVV.

Regarding this clonotype: Just one base apart from a much larger clone, this may be a read error. The chain couples TRBV29-1 to TRBJ2-7; 8 nucleotides align to TRBD1. Germline values: CDR1 SQVTM, CDR2 ANQGSEA. The CDR3 consists of 15 residues. CDR3 coding DNA: TGCGGCGTCGTTGGGCGGTGGACAGGGCGGGTTGAGCAGTACTTC. Encoded protein: CGVVGRWTGRVEQYF.

This clonotype was seen ten or more times. The chain combines TRBV7-9 with TRBJ1-5; TRBD1 agrees at 10 bases. The CDR3 contains 15 residues. The V and J ends lost 4 bases and 5 bases, in that order; junction bases with no gene match: 5. Germline loops: CDR1 SEHNR, CDR2 FQNEAQ (reference sequence). In DNA form, the CDR3 reads TGTGCCAGCAGCTCTTCCGGGACAGGGGATCAGCCCCAGCATTTT. Translation gives CASSSSGTGDQPQHF.

By sample fraction, this clonotype is medium-sized. The DNA for the CDR3 is TGTGCCAGCAGACAGGGTGGCAATCAGCCCCAGCATTTT. Its translation: CASRQGGNQPQHF. The chain uses TRBV12-3 or TRBV12-4 and TRBJ1-5, with D perhaps TRBD1 (6 bases). The CDR3 is made up of 13 amino acids. Trimming shortened V by 6 bases and J by 2 bases, and 8 bases separated the two germline ends.

This clonotype appeared many times. This chain links TRBV5-4 with TRBJ2-1; D is ambiguous. Germline lookup yields CDR1 SGHNT and CDR2 YYREEE (reference sequence). V lost 2 bases and J lost 4, with 7 bases in between. The CDR3 has 13 amino acids. In nucleotides, the CDR3 is TGTGCCAGCAGCTTAGGCCATTACAATGAGCAGTTCTTC. Translating it yields CASSLGHYNEQFF.

By sample fraction, this clonotype is medium-sized. The chain carries TRBV3-1 and TRBJ2-5; tentative D call: TRBD2 (6 bases). The V gene's germline CDR1 is LGHDT and CDR2 YNNKEL (reference sequence). The CDR3 runs 17 residues. V gave up 4 bases and J gave up 1 base, with 19 bases separating them. CDR3: CASSLSNLGLGQETQYF. The CDR3 DNA reads as TGTGCCAGCAGCCTTTCAAATTTGGGACTGGGCCAAGAGACCCAGTACTTC.

By sample share, this clonotype is medium-sized (0.01 to 0.1%). The chain links TRBV29-1 to TRBJ2-7; 12 bases are a match to TRBD2. Germline V gene sequence: CDR1 SQVTM, CDR2 ANQGSEA. The CDR3 totals 12 residues. The trim removed 5 bases at V and 4 bases at J, leaving 0 bases unmatched. The CDR3, as DNA: TGCAGCGTTCTAGCGGGAGGGTACGAGCAGTACTTC. This sequence encodes CSVLAGGYEQYF.

This clonotype was seen only once. V usage is TRBV11-1 and J usage is TRBJ2-7, with D possibly matching TRBD1 (6 bases). Deletions cut 5 bases from V and 6 bases from J, with 20 bases between. CDR3 length: 15 amino acids. The germline gives CDR1 SGHAT, CDR2 FQDESV (reference sequence). The CDR3 DNA follows: TGTGCCAGCAGCCGGACCCAGGGGAATGTTGGCGAGCAGTACTTC. This sequence encodes CASSRTQGNVGEQYF.

Judged by abundance, this clonotype is medium-sized (0.01 to 0.1%). V gene TRBV29-1 combines with J gene TRBJ2-1; no definite D call. From germline, CDR1 is SQVTM and CDR2 ANQGSEA. The CDR3 is 16 amino acids. The V and J ends lost 4 bases and 0 bases respectively, with 16 bases between them. The CDR3, as DNA: TGCAGCGTTGCGGGCCTGATAAAGCTCTCCTACAATGAGCAGTTCTTC. Its translation is CSVAGLIKLSYNEQFF.

This clonotype has a count of ten or more. This chain joins TRBV2 and TRBJ2-6, with TRBD1 matching over 8 bases. This CDR3 has 15 residues. Germline V gives CDR1 SNHLY, CDR2 FYNNEI. V trimming: 5 bases; J trimming: 4 bases; junction bases outside the gene matches: 4. CDR3 sequence: CASSTRGQGANVLTF. The CDR3 nucleotides read TGTGCCAGCAGTACCAGGGGGCAAGGGGCCAACGTCCTGACTTTC.